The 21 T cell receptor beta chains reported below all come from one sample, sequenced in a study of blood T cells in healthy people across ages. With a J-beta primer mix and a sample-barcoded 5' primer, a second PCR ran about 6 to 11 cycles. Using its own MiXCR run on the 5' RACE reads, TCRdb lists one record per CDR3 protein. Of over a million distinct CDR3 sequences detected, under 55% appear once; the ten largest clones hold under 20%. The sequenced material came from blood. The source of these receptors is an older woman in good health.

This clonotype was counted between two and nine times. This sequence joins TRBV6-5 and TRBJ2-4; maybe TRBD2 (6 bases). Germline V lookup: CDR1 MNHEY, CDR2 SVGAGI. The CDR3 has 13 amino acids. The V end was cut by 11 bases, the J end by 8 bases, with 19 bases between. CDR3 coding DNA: TGTGCCGGATCGAGGGAGGAAAATTACATTCAGTACTTC. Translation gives CAGSREENYIQYF.

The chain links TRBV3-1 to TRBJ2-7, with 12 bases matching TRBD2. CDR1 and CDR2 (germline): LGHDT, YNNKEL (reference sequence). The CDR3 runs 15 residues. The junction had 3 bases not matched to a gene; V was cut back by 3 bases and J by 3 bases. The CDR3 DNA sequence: TGTGCCAGCAGCCAGACTAGCGGGAGTTTCTACGAGCAGTACTTC. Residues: CASSQTSGSFYEQYF.

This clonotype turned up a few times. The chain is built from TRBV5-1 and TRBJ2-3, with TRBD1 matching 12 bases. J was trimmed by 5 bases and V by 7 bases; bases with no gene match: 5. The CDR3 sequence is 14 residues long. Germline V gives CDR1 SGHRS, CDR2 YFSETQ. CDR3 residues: CASGTGGRRDTQYF. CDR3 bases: TGCGCCAGCGGGACAGGGGGCCGGAGAGATACGCAGTATTTT.

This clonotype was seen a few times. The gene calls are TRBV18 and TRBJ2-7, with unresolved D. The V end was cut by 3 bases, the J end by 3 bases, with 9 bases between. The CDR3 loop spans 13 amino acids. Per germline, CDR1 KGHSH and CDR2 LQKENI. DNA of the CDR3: TGTGCCAGCTCACCCGACGGCCACTACGAGCAGTACTTC. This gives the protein CASSPDGHYEQYF. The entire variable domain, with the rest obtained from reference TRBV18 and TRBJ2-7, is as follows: NAGVMQNPRHLVRRRGQEARLRCSPMKGHSHVYWYRQLPEEGLKFMVYLQKENIIDESGMPKERFSAEFPKEGPSILRIQQVVRGDSAAYFCASSPDGHYEQYFGPGTRLTVT.

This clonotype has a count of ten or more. As DNA, the CDR3 is TGCAGCGTTGGGGGGGCACAGGGATACACAGATACGCAGTATTTT. Amino acid sequence: CSVGGAQGYTDTQYF. The rearrangement links TRBV29-1 to TRBJ2-3; TRBD1 or TRBD2 may be the D gene (6 bases each). Germline values: CDR1 SQVTM, CDR2 ANQGSEA. Trimming removed 4 bases from V and 2 bases from J, with 16 bases in between. The CDR3 length is 15 residues.

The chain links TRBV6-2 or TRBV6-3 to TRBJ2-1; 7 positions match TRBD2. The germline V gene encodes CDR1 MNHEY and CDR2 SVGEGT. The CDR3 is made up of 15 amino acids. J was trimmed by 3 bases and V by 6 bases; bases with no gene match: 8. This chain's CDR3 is CASRRTSEYYNEQFF. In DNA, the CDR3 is TGTGCCAGCAGACGAACTAGCGAATACTACAATGAGCAGTTCTTC.

The CDR3 DNA reads as TGCAGTGCTCTAGTAGGTCCAAGTAATCGGTTCTTC. Its protein is CSALVGPSNRFF. This chain uses TRBV20-1 with TRBJ2-1; D is unresolved. The germline V and J ends were trimmed by 5 bases and 15 bases, with 20 bases remaining between them. CDR3 length: 12 amino acids. Germline CDR1 is DFQATT and CDR2 is SNEGSKA (reference sequence).

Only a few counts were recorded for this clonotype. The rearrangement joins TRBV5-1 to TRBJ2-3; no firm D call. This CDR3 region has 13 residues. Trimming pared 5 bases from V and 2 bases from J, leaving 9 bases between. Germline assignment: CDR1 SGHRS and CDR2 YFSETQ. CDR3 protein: CASRDQPTDTQYF. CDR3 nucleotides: TGCGCCAGCAGGGACCAGCCCACAGATACGCAGTATTTT. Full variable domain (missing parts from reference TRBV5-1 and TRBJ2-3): KAGVTQTPRYLIKTRGQQVTLSCSPISGHRSVSWYQQTPGQGLQFLFEYFSETQRNKGNFPGRFSGRQFSNSRSEMNVSTLELGDSALYLCASRDQPTDTQYFGPGTRLTVL.

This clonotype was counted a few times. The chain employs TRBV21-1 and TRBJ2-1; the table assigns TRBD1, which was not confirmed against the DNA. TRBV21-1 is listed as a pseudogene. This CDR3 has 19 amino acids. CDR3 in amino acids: CASSNKPLNPATPCNEQFF. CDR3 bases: TGTGCCAGCAGCAACAAACCCCTCAACCCCGCGACGCCCTGCAATGAGCAGTTCTTC.

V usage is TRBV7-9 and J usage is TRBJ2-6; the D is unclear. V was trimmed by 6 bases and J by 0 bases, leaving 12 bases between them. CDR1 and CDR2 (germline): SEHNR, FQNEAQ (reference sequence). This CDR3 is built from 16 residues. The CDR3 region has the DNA TGTGCCAGCAGTACCCCGTCCAGCTCTGGGGCCAACGTCCTGACTTTC. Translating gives CASSTPSSSGANVLTF.

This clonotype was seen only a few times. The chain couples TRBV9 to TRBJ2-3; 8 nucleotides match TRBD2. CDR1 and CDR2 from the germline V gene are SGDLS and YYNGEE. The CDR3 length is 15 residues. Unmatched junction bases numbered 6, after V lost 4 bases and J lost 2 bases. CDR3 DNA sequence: TGTGCCAGCAGCCCTACTAGCGGCCTCACAGATACGCAGTATTTT. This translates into CASSPTSGLTDTQYF.

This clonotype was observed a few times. The DNA of the CDR3 is TGCAGTGCTAGAGATTATAGCGGTCGGGAGACCCAGTACTTC. It is translated as CSARDYSGRETQYF. The chain carries TRBV20-1 and TRBJ2-5, with D perhaps matching TRBD2 (6 bases). V shed 0 bases and J shed 5 bases, with 13 bases lying between them. Germline loops: CDR1 DFQATT, CDR2 SNEGSKA (reference sequence). The length of the CDR3 is 14 residues.

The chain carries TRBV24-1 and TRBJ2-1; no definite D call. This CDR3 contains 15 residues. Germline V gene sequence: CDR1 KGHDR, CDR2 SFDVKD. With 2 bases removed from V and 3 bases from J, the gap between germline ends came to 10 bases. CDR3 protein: CATSDSERIYNEQFF. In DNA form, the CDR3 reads TGTGCCACCAGTGATTCGGAAAGGATCTACAATGAGCAGTTCTTC.

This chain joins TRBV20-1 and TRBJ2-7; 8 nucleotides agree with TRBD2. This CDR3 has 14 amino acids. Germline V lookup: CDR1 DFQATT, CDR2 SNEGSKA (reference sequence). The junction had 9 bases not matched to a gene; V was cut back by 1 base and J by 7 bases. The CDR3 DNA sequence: TGCAGTGCTAGAGGATACAGCGGGGGCAATGAGCAGTACTTC. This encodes CSARGYSGGNEQYF.

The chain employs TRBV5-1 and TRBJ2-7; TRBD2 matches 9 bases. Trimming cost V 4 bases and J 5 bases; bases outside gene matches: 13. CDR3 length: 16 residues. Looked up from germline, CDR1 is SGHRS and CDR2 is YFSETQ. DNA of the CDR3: TGCGCCAGCAGCCCAGGGACTAGCAGAGCTTCCCACGAGCAGTACTTC. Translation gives CASSPGTSRASHEQYF.

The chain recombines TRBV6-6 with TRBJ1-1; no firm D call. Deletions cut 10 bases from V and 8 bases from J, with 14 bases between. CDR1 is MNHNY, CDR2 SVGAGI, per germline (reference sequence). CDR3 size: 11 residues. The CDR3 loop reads CATETRSEAFF. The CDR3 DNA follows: TGTGCCACCGAAACACGCTCAGAAGCTTTCTTT.

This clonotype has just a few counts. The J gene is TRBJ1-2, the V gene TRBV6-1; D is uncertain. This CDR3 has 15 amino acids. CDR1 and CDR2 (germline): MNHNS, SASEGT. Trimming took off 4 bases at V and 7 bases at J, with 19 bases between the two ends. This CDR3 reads CASSATATFKSGYTF. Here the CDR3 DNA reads TGTGCCAGCAGTGCCACCGCGACTTTTAAGAGTGGCTACACCTTC.

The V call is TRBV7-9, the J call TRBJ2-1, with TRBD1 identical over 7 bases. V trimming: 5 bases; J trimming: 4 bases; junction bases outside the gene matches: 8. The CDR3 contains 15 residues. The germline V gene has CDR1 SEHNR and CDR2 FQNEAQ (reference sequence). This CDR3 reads CASSHRGTPYNEQFF. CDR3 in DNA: TGTGCCAGCAGCCACAGGGGCACCCCTTACAATGAGCAGTTCTTC.

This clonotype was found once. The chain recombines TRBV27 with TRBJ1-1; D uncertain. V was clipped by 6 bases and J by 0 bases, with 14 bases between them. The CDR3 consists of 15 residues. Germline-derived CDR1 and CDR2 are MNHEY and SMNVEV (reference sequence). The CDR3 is CASSPGGPVNTEAFF. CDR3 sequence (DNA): TGTGCCAGCAGCCCTGGAGGGCCCGTGAACACTGAAGCTTTCTTT.

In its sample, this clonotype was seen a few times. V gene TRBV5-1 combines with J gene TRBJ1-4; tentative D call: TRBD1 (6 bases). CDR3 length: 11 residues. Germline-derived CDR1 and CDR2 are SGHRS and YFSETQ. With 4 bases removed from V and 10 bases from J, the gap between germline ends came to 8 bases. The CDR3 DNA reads TGCGCCAGCAGCAGGGGGGTAAAACTGTTTTTT. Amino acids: CASSRGVKLFF.

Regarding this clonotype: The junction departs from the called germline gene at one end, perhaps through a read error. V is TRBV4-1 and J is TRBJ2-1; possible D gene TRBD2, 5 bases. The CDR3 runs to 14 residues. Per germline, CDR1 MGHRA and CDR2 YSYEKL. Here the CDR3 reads CTSSQITSNNEQFF. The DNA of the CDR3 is TGCACCAGCAGCCAGATTACTAGTAACAATGAGCAGTTCTTC.